Listed below are T cell receptor beta chains from one sample, sequenced in a study of shared clonotypes between healthy human individuals. Repertoires were generated with immunoSEQ multiplex PCR, while TCRdb's copy carries only in-frame clones and drops some. The data show around 620,000 clones, with 85% to 95% seen just once and approximately 0.12% held by the top ten. The sequencing sample was made of naive CD8+ T cells sorted from blood. The receptors here all came from a woman in her twenties or thirties in good health. Both conserved end residues are part of each CDR3. The D gene is left open where the match is weak. Some rows mark clone size as missing; the rest say once, few, many or name a class of expanded clone.

TRBJ2-2 TRBV28 NA NA CASSFSGELFF TGTGCCAGCAGTTTCTCTGGGGAGCTGTTTTTT
TRBJ1-3 TRBV4-1 NA NA CASSQWGAQSSGNTIYF TGCGCCAGCAGCCAATGGGGGGCACAGAGCTCTGGAAACACCATATATTTT
TRBJ1-5 TRBV7-9 TRBD1 few CASSRTGLGQPQHF TGTGCCAGCAGCCGGACAGGGTTGGGTCAGCCCCAGCATTTT
TRBJ1-1 TRBV5-1 NA NA CASSLEAGALTEAFF TGCGCCAGCAGCTTGGAAGCAGGGGCGTTAACTGAAGCTTTCTTT
TRBJ1-2 TRBV5-6 NA NA CASSLGSGFYGYTF TGTGCCAGCAGCTTGGGATCCGGGTTCTATGGCTACACCTTC
TRBJ2-5 TRBV27 NA NA CASRSRGTQETQYF TGTGCCAGCAGGTCGAGGGGGACCCAAGAGACCCAGTACTTC
TRBJ2-7 TRBV28 NA NA CASSLVGADYEQYF TGTGCCAGCAGTTTGGTGGGAGCCGACTACGAGCAGTACTTC
TRBJ2-1 TRBV7-9 TRBD1 NA CASSLGRGYEQFF TGTGCCAGCAGCTTGGGCAGGGGGTATGAGCAGTTCTTC
TRBJ1-2 TRBV11-2 NA NA CASSLVPDYGYTF TGTGCCAGCAGCTTAGTGCCGGACTATGGCTACACCTTC
TRBJ2-5 TRBV6-1 NA NA CASTRRVQREETQYF TGTGCCAGCACCAGAAGGGTCCAGCGGGAAGAGACCCAGTACTTC
TRBJ1-5 TRBV27 NA NA CASKSAMDQPQHF TGTGCCAGCAAATCAGCGATGGATCAGCCCCAGCATTTT
TRBJ1-5 TRBV28 NA NA CASSLRVGQPQHF TGTGCCAGCAGTTTACGGGTGGGACAGCCCCAGCATTTT